The present TCR beta chain was sequenced within a study of CD4 T cells in relation to SARS-CoV-2 and coronaviruses. On the study more broadly: Convalescent patients had median age about 37 years, range 21 to 72. Convalescent patients were fewer than ten males and a few females; two were Hispanic.

The germline CDR1 and CDR2 sequences are SGDLS and YYNGEE. V lost 0 bases and J lost 3, with 12 bases in between. The CDR3 loop spans 15 amino acids. The data were produced by immunoSEQ multiplex PCR, yet TCRdb's version contains in-frame clones alone and is incomplete. The data show fewer than 14,000 clones, more than 75% seen once. The sample taken for sequencing was naive CD4+ T cells from PBMCs. Specified subset: naive CD4+ T cells isolated by negative enrichment. This receptor was obtained from an adult with COVID-19. The V and J genes are TRBV9 and TRBJ2-5; tentatively, D is TRBD1 (5 bases). CDR3 DNA: TGTGCCAGCAGCGTAGATCAGGGCGCAAAAGAGACCCAGTACTTC. It is translated as CASSVDQGAKETQYF.